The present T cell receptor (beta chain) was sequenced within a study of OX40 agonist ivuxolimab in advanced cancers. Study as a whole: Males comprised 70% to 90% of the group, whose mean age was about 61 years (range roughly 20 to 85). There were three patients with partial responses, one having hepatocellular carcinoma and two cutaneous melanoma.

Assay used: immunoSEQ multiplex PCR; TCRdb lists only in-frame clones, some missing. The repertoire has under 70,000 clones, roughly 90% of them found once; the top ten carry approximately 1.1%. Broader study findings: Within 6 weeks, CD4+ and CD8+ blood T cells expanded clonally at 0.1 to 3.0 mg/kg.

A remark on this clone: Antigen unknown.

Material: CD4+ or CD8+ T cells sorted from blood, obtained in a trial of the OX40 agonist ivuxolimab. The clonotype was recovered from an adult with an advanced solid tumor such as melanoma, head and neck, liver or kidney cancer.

In DNA form, the CDR3 reads TGCGCCAGCAGCTTCACAGGGGGCTGGGGTAATAGCAATCAGCCCCAGCATTTT. It encodes CASSFTGGWGNSNQPQHF. V gene TRBV10-2 combines with J gene TRBJ1-5, with TRBD1 matching over 9 bases. The V and J ends lost 6 bases and 0 bases, in that order; junction bases with no gene match: 12. Per germline, CDR1 WSHSY and CDR2 SAAADI. There are 18 residues in the CDR3.